This T cell receptor (beta chain) was obtained from a study of blood T cell repertoires in COVID-19. Turning to the study itself: Some COVID-19 samples were acute and others convalescent; all came from the United States, Italy and Spain. In each case, the material was cDNA or gDNA derived from T cells, B-cell-depleted T cells, or PBMCs.

Original processing methods: Nucleated cell number was recorded as an estimate derived from reference gene primer amplification. Assay: immunoSEQ multiplex PCR; the TCRdb copy retains only in-frame clones and omits some. The V and J calls and clone size were taken over from that table, and D and trimming were inferred from the DNA. The table includes 84,000 or so clones, 80% detected once. The germline CDR1 and CDR2 sequences are SGHNT and YYREEE (reference sequence). The germline V and J ends were trimmed by 1 base and 6 bases, with 11 bases remaining between them. The CDR3 length is 13 residues. The receptor comes from a woman older than 75 with acute or convalescent COVID-19. The chain combines TRBV5-4 with TRBJ2-7; weak D call: TRBD1 (5 bases). Specimen: peripheral blood. CDR3 region: CASSLPGNGEQYF. CDR3 DNA sequence: TGTGCCAGCAGCTTGCCAGGGAATGGCGAGCAGTACTTC.